The entry below describes one TCR beta chain. Its antigen remains unidentified. The data are from a study of T cells in Graves' hyperthyroidism and ophthalmopathy. This CDR3 has 13 residues. Germline V gene sequence: CDR1 LNHDA, CDR2 SQIVND (reference sequence). The trim removed 7 bases at V and 5 bases at J, leaving 3 bases unmatched. Uncontrolled infection, other autoimmune disease, pregnancy and lactation each barred patients from inclusion. What was amplified from RNA transcripts were TCR beta CDR3 regions. HTBI primers drove first-round RT-PCR of the TCR CDR3. TCRdb re-analysed the multiplex PCR reads in MiXCR, keeping a single row per CDR3 protein. The table includes hundreds of thousands of distinct CDR3 sequences, about a sixth detected once. Findings and caveats of the study: Stable hyperthyroidism was told apart from ophthalmopathy by a model built on 13 V-J features. With a median lead of approximately 6.4 months before onset, the model predicted ophthalmopathy. Researchers found most expanded thyroid clonotypes above 0.001 in blood as well.

The chain is built from TRBV19 and TRBJ2-3; TRBD1 agrees at 10 bases. The TCR comes from a woman in her thirties or forties with Graves' ophthalmopathy. The source material was blood. CDR3 protein: CASTWTGGDTQYF. CDR3 DNA: TGTGCCAGTACTTGGACAGGGGGAGATACGCAGTATTTT.